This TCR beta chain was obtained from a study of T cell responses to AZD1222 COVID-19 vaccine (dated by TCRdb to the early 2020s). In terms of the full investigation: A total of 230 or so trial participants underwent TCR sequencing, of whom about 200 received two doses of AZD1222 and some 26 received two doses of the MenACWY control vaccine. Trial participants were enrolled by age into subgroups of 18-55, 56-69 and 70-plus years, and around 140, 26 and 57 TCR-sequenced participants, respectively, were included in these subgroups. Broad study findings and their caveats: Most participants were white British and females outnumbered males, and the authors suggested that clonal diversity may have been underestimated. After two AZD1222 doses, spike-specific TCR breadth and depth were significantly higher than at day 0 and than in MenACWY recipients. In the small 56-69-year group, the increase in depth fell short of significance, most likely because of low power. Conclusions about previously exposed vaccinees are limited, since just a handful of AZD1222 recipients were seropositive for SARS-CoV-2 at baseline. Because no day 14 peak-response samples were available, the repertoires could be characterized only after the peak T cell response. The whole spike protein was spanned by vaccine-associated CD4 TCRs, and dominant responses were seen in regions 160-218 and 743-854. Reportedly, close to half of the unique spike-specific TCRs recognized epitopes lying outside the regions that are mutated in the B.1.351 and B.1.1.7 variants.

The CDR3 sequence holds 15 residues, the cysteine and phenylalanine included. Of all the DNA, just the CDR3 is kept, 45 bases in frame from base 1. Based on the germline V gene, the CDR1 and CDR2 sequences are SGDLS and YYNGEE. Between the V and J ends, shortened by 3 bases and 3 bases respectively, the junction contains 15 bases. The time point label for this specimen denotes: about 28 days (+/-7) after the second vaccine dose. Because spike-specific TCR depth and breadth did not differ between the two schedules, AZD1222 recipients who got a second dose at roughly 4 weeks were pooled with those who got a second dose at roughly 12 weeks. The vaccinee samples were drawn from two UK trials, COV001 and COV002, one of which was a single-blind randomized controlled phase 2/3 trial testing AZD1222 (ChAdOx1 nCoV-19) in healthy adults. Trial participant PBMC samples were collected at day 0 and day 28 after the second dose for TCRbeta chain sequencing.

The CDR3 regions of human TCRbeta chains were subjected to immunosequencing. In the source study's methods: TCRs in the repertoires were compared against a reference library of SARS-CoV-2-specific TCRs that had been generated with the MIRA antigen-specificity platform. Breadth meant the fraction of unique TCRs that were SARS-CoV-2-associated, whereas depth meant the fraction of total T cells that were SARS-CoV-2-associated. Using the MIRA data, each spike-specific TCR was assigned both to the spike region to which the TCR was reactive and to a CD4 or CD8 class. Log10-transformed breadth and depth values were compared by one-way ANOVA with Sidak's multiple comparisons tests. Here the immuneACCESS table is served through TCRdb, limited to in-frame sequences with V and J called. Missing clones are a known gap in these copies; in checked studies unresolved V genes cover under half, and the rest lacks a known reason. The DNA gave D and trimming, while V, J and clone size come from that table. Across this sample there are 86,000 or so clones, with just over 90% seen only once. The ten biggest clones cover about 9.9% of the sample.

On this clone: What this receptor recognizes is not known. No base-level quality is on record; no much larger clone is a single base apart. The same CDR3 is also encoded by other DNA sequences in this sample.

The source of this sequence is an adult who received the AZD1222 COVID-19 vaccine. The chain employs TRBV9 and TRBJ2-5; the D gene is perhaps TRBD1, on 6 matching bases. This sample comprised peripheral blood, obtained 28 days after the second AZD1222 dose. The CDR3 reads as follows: CASSAGGGREETQYF. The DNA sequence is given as TGTGCCAGCAGCGCTGGGGGCGGGCGGGAAGAGACCCAGTACTTC.